One and the same sample provided the 30 T cell receptor beta chains below, sequenced in a study of cytomegalovirus exposure and HLA in healthy donors. It was with 60 Vbeta and 13 Jbeta primers that the PCR ran. Clones were sequenced by immunoSEQ multiplex PCR, and TCRdb holds only the in-frame ones, with some missing. In the table there are about 200,000 clones, approximately 78% of which are singletons. Material for sequencing was PBMCs. The receptors shown here come from a middle-aged woman in good health and CMV-seronegative.

In its sample, this clone was seen once. V is TRBV11-2 and J is TRBJ2-3; D not resolved. This CDR3 has 13 amino acids. Germline loops: CDR1 SGHAT, CDR2 FQNNGV. V shed 2 bases and J shed 4 bases, with 7 bases lying between them. The CDR3 region is CASSLQVSDTQYF. The CDR3 nucleotides read TGTGCCAGCAGCTTACAGGTATCAGATACGCAGTATTTT.

CDR3 sequence: CARADRLQGEQYF. DNA of the CDR3: TGTGCCAGGGCCGACAGGCTCCAGGGCGAGCAGTACTTC. The V gene is TRBV2, the J gene TRBJ2-5; TRBD1 is a possible D gene (6 bases). The J call may be in error: the DNA end matches TRBJ2-7 better. From germline, CDR1 is SNHLY and CDR2 FYNNEI. The CDR3 has 13 residues.

This chain joins TRBV5-1 and TRBJ2-7; 9 bases are a match to TRBD2. From germline, CDR1 is SGHRS and CDR2 YFSETQ. This CDR3 has 14 amino acids. V lost 7 bases and J lost 0; bases outside the gene matches: 5. As DNA, the CDR3 is TGCGCCAGCCGACTAGCGGTGAGCTCCTACGAGCAGTACTTC. Translation: CASRLAVSSYEQYF.

In its sample, this clone was seen once. The rearrangement links TRBV9 to TRBJ1-2; D perhaps matches TRBD1 (5 bases). This CDR3 is 17 amino acids long. V shed 1 base and J shed 4 bases, with 20 bases lying between them. Germline loops: CDR1 SGDLS, CDR2 YYNGEE. The CDR3 reads CASSVSRDAGLPYGYTF. The CDR3 DNA sequence: TGTGCCAGCAGCGTATCGCGGGACGCCGGACTGCCCTATGGCTACACCTTC.

The J gene is TRBJ1-4, the V gene TRBV5-3; maybe TRBD1 (5 bases). TRBV5-3 is filed as an ORF, its function uncertain. There are 13 residues in the CDR3. CDR3 sequence: CAVRVPTNEKLFF. CDR3 sequence (DNA): TGTGCGGTCAGGGTTCCAACTAATGAAAAACTGTTTTTT.

This sequence joins TRBV7-9 and TRBJ1-1, with 9 bases that match TRBD1. With V trimmed by 1 base and J by 6 bases, 3 bases remained unmatched. Germline V lookup: CDR1 SEHNR, CDR2 FQNEAQ (reference sequence). CDR3 length: 14 residues. The CDR3 reads CASSLVQGAAEAFF. For the CDR3, the DNA is TGTGCCAGCAGCTTAGTACAGGGGGCCGCTGAAGCTTTCTTT.

The CDR3 bases are TGTGCCAGCAGTTTAAGTGGAGTACCGTCCAATGAGCAGTTCTTC. Amino acid sequence: CASSLSGVPSNEQFF. The rearrangement links TRBV27 to TRBJ2-1, with D unresolved. CDR3 size: 15 residues. Germline CDR1 and CDR2: MNHEY and SMNVEV (reference sequence). V dropped 2 bases and J dropped 6 bases, with 14 bases sitting between them.

This chain joins TRBV5-1 and TRBJ2-1; TRBD2 might be the D (5 bases). Looked up from germline, CDR1 is SGHRS and CDR2 is YFSETQ. This CDR3 is 14 amino acids long. V was pared by 0 bases and J by 4 bases, with 8 bases between. The CDR3 spells CASSLGGSYNEQFF. The CDR3 coding sequence is TGCGCCAGCAGCTTGGGAGGGTCTTACAATGAGCAGTTCTTC.

This clone was detected once. The chain joins TRBV10-1 to TRBJ2-7; 7 bases fit TRBD1. The CDR3 has 15 amino acids. The trim removed 0 bases at V and 6 bases at J, leaving 8 bases unmatched. CDR1 and CDR2 (germline): WNHNN, SYGVQD (reference sequence). CDR3 sequence (DNA): TGCGCCAGCAGTGAGTCCGCGACAGGGTACACCGAGCAGTACTTC. It yields the protein CASSESATGYTEQYF.

The rearrangement uses TRBV10-3 and TRBJ2-7; 9 positions agree with TRBD2. Germline V CDR1 and CDR2: ENHRY, SYGVKD. The length of the CDR3 is 14 residues. The trim removed 5 bases at V and 4 bases at J, leaving 6 bases unmatched. CDR3 sequence: CAISSGTSLYEQYF. The CDR3 DNA follows: TGTGCCATCAGTTCCGGGACTAGCTTATACGAGCAGTACTTC.

The J gene is TRBJ2-5, the V gene TRBV2; TRBD2 might be the D (5 bases). Germline assignment: CDR1 SNHLY and CDR2 FYNNEI. The ends were cut back, 6 bases at V and 5 bases at J, with 19 bases in the middle. The CDR3 spans 15 residues. The CDR3 sequence: CASRPFGARGETQYF. CDR3 DNA: TGTGCCAGCAGGCCCTTTGGAGCCCGAGGGGAGACCCAGTACTTC.

This clone was seen just once. The V gene is TRBV4-2, the J gene TRBJ2-7, with 7 positions matching TRBD1. Germline loops: CDR1 LGHNA, CDR2 YNFKEQ. The CDR3 covers 16 residues. The V gene end was trimmed by 0 bases and the J gene end by 3 bases; junction bases not matched to a gene: 8. The CDR3: CASSQEVQGEFYEQYF. In DNA, the CDR3 is TGTGCCAGCAGCCAAGAGGTCCAGGGGGAGTTCTACGAGCAGTACTTC.

This clone was detected only a few times. V gene TRBV7-2 combines with J gene TRBJ1-2; TRBD1 aligns across 8 bases. The V gene end was trimmed by 1 base and the J gene end by 8 bases; junction bases not matched to a gene: 9. This CDR3 region has 15 residues. Germline V gene data show CDR1 as SGHTA and CDR2 as FQGNSA. The CDR3 sequence is CASSLVWDRPRGYTF. The DNA for the CDR3 is TGTGCCAGCAGCTTAGTATGGGACAGGCCGCGCGGCTACACCTTC.

The V call is TRBV10-1, the J call TRBJ2-4; 8 nucleotides match TRBD1. J lost 4 bases, V lost 3 bases, and 5 bases had no gene match. Per germline, CDR1 WNHNN and CDR2 SYGVQD (reference sequence). CDR3 length: 15 residues. CDR3 nucleotide sequence: TGCGCCAGCAGTGAAGCGAGGACAGGGAAAAACATTCAGTACTTC. Protein: CASSEARTGKNIQYF.

The chain links TRBV18 to TRBJ2-4; 10 nucleotides agree with TRBD1. The J segment lost 8 bases and the V segment lost 3 bases, leaving 4 bases of the junction unmatched. CDR1 and CDR2 (germline): KGHSH, LQKENI. The CDR3 consists of 14 residues. CDR3 nucleotides: TGTGCCAGCTCACCTTCTGGGACAGGGGACATTCAGTACTTC. This encodes CASSPSGTGDIQYF.

This chain joins TRBV28 and TRBJ2-7, with 7 bases aligning to TRBD2. Germline CDR1 and CDR2: MDHEN and SYDVKM. V was clipped by 5 bases and J by 4 bases; unmatched bases: 11. CDR3 length equals 15 residues. This chain's CDR3 is CASSQTGLNGYEQYF. CDR3 nucleotide sequence: TGTGCCAGCAGTCAAACGGGACTAAACGGTTACGAGCAGTACTTC.

The rearrangement uses TRBV27 and TRBJ2-4; 9 positions match TRBD1. The V and J ends lost 4 bases and 8 bases, in that order; junction bases with no gene match: 3. This CDR3 has 13 amino acids. CDR1 is MNHEY, CDR2 SMNVEV, per germline (reference sequence). In DNA form, the CDR3 reads TGTGCCAGCAGTTCACAGGGGGCACACATTCAGTACTTC. This codes for CASSSQGAHIQYF.

The chain is built from TRBV10-3 and TRBJ1-6; a weak D match, TRBD1 (6 bases). This CDR3 is built from 16 residues. Trimming removed 4 bases at V and 7 bases at J, with 17 bases between. From germline, CDR1 is ENHRY and CDR2 SYGVKD. The CDR3 loop reads CAISGPLGDKNSPLHF. The CDR3 nucleotides are TGTGCCATCAGTGGACCACTAGGGGACAAGAATTCACCCCTCCACTTT.

A word on this clone: The junction departs from germline at one end; a sequencing error may be responsible. This sequence joins TRBV7-9 and TRBJ1-4, with D unresolved. Germline V lookup: CDR1 SEHNR, CDR2 FQNEAQ (reference sequence). The CDR3 is made up of 12 amino acids. The CDR3 spells CSSSPTNEKLFF. The CDR3 region has the DNA TGTTCCAGCAGTCCAACAAATGAAAAACTGTTTTTT.

V gene TRBV19 combines with J gene TRBJ1-1; D is ambiguous. CDR3 length: 16 amino acids. Germline CDR1 LNHDA, CDR2 SQIVND (reference sequence). V lost 1 base and J 6 bases, leaving 18 bases between the germline ends. The CDR3 here is CASSIGFGERAAEAFF. The CDR3 nucleotides read TGTGCCAGTAGTATAGGATTTGGGGAAAGAGCGGCTGAAGCTTTCTTT.

The J gene is TRBJ2-1, the V gene TRBV5-6; D is uncertain. Looked up from germline, CDR1 is SGHDT and CDR2 is YYEEEE. Trimming pared 1 base from V and 9 bases from J, leaving 8 bases between. CDR3 length equals 12 residues. The CDR3 loop is CASSLPRSEQFF. CDR3 DNA: TGTGCCAGCAGCTTGCCCAGATCTGAGCAGTTCTTC.

The chain couples TRBV28 to TRBJ2-7, with D possibly being TRBD1 (5 bases). Deletions cut 8 bases from V and 6 bases from J, with 26 bases between. The CDR3 has 16 residues. Germline V lookup: CDR1 MDHEN, CDR2 SYDVKM. CDR3 in DNA: TGTGCCAGCCAGGGTTTTCGCATTTCCAAGGTAGGCGAGCAGTACTTC. This sequence encodes CASQGFRISKVGEQYF.

This chain links TRBV16 with TRBJ1-1, with 10 bases lining up with TRBD1. Germline V gene lookup returns CDR1 KGHSY and CDR2 FQNENV. The CDR3 has 15 residues. J lost 5 bases, V lost 1 base, and 4 bases had no gene match. Here the CDR3 DNA reads TGTGCCAGCAGCCAATTTCCGGGACAGGGGACTGAAGCTTTCTTT. It encodes CASSQFPGQGTEAFF.

The count of this clone is one. The V call is TRBV29-1, the J call TRBJ1-1; 7 nucleotides match TRBD1. Germline V gene lookup returns CDR1 SQVTM and CDR2 ANQGSEA. V shed 8 bases and J 4 bases; nucleotides not matched to a gene: 7. The CDR3 length is 12 residues. CDR3: CSSEPGGTEAFF. The CDR3, as DNA: TGCAGCTCGGAGCCAGGGGGCACTGAAGCTTTCTTT.

The rearrangement links TRBV29-1 to TRBJ2-5; perhaps TRBD1 as D (6 bases). V lost 5 bases and J 7 bases, leaving 26 bases between the germline ends. Germline lookup yields CDR1 SQVTM and CDR2 ANQGSEA. The length of the CDR3 is 16 residues. The CDR3 loop reads CSVSRGAQGISGTQYF. CDR3 DNA: TGCAGCGTTAGCAGGGGCGCCCAGGGAATAAGCGGGACCCAGTACTTC. The whole variable domain, filled in from reference TRBV29-1 and TRBJ2-5, reads SAVISQKPSRDICQRGTSLTIQCQVDSQVTMMFWYRQQPGQSLTLIATANQGSEATYESGFVIDKFPISRPNLTFSTLTVSNMSPEDSSIYLCSVSRGAQGISGTQYFGPGTRLLVL.

This clone was counted a few times. The V gene is TRBV27, the J gene TRBJ2-7; D is ambiguous. The CDR3 extends over 11 amino acids. CDR1 and CDR2 (germline): MNHEY, SMNVEV (reference sequence). Deletions cut 6 bases from V and 4 bases from J, with 7 bases between. The CDR3 here is CASRSNYEQYF. CDR3 DNA sequence: TGTGCCAGCAGATCTAATTACGAGCAGTACTTC.

V gene TRBV27 combines with J gene TRBJ1-4; 10 bases align to TRBD1. Germline values: CDR1 MNHEY, CDR2 SMNVEV (reference sequence). The CDR3 contains 14 residues. Trimming cost V 5 bases and J 5 bases; bases outside gene matches: 2. The CDR3 spells CASSDRGLNEKLFF. The CDR3 coding sequence is TGTGCCAGCAGTGACAGGGGGCTCAATGAAAAACTGTTTTTT.

V is TRBV5-1 and J is TRBJ2-5; TRBD1 might be the D (5 bases). V shed 4 bases and J shed 1 base, with 14 bases lying between them. In germline, CDR1 is SGHRS, CDR2 YFSETQ. The CDR3 is 15 amino acids. Written as DNA, the CDR3 is TGCGCCAGCAGCAATGGAAGGGGAACCCAAGAGACCCAGTACTTC. Translating it yields CASSNGRGTQETQYF.

This chain joins TRBV27 and TRBJ2-2; D is ambiguous. V was trimmed by 3 bases and J by 1 base, leaving 3 bases between them. CDR3 size: 13 residues. Looked up from germline, CDR1 is MNHEY and CDR2 is SMNVEV (reference sequence). CDR3 residues: CASSLRNTGELFF. CDR3 bases: TGTGCCAGCAGTTTGAGGAACACCGGGGAGCTGTTTTTT.

The chain links TRBV28 to TRBJ2-7; a weak D match, TRBD2 (7 bases). Trimming shortened V by 8 bases and J by 5 bases, and 16 bases separated the two germline ends. The CDR3 is made up of 13 amino acids. From germline, CDR1 is MDHEN and CDR2 SYDVKM. In DNA form, the CDR3 reads TGTGCCAGCGGATGGCGGGGGCTGCACGAGCAGTACTTC. Protein: CASGWRGLHEQYF.